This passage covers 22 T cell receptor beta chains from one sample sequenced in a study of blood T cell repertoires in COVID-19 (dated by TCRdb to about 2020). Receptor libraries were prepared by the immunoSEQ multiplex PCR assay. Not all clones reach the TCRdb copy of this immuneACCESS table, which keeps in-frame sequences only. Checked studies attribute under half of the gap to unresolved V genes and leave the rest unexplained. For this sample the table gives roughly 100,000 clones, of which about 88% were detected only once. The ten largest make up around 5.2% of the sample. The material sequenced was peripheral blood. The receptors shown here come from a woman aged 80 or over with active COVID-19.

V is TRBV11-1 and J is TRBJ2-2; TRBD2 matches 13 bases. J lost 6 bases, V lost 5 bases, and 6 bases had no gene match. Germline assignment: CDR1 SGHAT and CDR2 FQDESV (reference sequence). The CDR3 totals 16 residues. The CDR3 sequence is CASSPPGLAGSGELFF. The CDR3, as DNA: TGTGCCAGCAGCCCACCGGGACTAGCGGGATCCGGGGAGCTGTTTTTT.

The CDR3 DNA reads as TGTGCCAGCAGTTTAGTCGACAGGGGGGGCACTGAAGCTTTCTTT. It translates to CASSLVDRGGTEAFF. The chain uses TRBV28 and TRBJ1-1, with 9 bases matching TRBD1. Looked up from germline, CDR1 is MDHEN and CDR2 is SYDVKM. V dropped 2 bases and J dropped 4; count of bases not matched to a gene: 5. The CDR3 consists of 15 residues.

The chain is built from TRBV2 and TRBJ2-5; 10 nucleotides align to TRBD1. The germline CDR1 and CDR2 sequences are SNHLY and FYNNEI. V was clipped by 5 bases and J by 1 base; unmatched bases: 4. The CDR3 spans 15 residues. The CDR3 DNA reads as TGTGCCAGCAGTTCGGACAGGGGGACCCAAGAGACCCAGTACTTC. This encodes CASSSDRGTQETQYF.

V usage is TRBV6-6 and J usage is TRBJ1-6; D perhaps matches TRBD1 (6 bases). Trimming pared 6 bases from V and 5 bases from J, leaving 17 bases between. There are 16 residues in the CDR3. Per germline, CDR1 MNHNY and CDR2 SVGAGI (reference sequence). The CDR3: CASRRTTGINNSPLHF. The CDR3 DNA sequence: TGTGCCAGCAGGCGAACTACAGGGATTAATAATTCACCCCTCCACTTT.

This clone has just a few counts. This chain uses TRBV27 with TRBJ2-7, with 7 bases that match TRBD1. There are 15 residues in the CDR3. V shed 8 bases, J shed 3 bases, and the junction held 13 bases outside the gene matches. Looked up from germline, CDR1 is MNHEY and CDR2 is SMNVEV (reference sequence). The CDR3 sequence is CASRSAGTVYYEQYF. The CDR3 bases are TGTGCCAGCCGTAGCGCCGGGACAGTATACTACGAGCAGTACTTC.

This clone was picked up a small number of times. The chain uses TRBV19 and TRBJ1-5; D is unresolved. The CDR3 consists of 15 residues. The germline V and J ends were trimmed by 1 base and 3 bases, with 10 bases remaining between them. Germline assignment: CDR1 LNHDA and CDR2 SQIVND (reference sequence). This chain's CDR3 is CASSIGGGYNQPQHF. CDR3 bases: TGTGCCAGTAGTATAGGGGGAGGCTACAATCAGCCCCAGCATTTT.

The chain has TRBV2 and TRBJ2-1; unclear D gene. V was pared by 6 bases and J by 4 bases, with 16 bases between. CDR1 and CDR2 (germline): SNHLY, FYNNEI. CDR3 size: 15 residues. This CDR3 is CASRAMHEAYNEQFF. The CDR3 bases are TGTGCCAGCAGAGCGATGCATGAGGCATACAATGAGCAGTTCTTC.

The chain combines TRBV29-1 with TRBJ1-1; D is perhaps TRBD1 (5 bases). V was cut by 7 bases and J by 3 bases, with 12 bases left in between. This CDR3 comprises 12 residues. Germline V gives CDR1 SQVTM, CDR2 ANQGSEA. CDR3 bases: TGCAGCGGCACCTGGGGGGACACTGAAGCTTTCTTT. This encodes CSGTWGDTEAFF.

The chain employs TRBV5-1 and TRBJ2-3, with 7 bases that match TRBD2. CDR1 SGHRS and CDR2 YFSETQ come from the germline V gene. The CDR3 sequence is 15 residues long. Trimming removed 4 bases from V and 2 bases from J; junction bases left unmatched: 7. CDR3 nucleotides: TGCGCCAGCAGCCTAGCGGAAGAGGTCACAGATACGCAGTATTTT. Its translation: CASSLAEEVTDTQYF.

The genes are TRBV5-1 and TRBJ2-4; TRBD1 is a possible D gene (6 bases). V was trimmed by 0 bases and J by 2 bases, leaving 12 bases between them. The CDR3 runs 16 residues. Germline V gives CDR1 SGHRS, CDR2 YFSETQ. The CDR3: CASSLGQGWSKNIQYF. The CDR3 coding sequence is TGCGCCAGCAGCTTGGGGCAGGGGTGGTCCAAAAACATTCAGTACTTC.

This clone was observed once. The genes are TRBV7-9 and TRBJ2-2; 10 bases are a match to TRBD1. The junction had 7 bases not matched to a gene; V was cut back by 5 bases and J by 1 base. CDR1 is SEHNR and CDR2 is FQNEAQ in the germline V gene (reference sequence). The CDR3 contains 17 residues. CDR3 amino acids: CASSASGTGVNTGELFF. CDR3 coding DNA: TGTGCCAGCAGCGCCTCCGGGACAGGGGTGAACACCGGGGAGCTGTTTTTT. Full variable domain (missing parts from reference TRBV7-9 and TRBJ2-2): DTGVSQNPRHKITKRGQNVTFRCDPISEHNRLYWYRQTLGQGPEFLTYFQNEAQLEKSRLLSDRFSAERPKGSFSTLEIQRTEQGDSAMYLCASSASGTGVNTGELFFGEGSRLTVL.

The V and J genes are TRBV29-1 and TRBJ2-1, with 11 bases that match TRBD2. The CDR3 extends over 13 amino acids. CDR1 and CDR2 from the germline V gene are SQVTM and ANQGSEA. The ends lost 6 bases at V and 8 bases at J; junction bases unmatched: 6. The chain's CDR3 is CSVTSGRSYEQFF. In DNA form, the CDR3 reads TGCAGCGTAACTAGCGGGAGAAGCTATGAGCAGTTCTTC.

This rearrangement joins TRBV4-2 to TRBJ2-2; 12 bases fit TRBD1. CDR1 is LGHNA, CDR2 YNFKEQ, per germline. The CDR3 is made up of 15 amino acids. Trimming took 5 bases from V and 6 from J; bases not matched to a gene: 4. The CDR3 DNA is TGTGCCAGCAGCGGGGGACAGGGGGCAGCCGGGGAGCTGTTTTTT. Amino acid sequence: CASSGGQGAAGELFF.

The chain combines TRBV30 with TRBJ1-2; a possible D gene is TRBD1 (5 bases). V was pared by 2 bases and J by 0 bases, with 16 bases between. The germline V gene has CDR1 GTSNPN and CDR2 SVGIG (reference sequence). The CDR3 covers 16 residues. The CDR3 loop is CAWSRDRTTTNYGYTF. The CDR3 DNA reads TGTGCCTGGAGTCGAGATAGGACAACCACTAACTATGGCTACACCTTC.

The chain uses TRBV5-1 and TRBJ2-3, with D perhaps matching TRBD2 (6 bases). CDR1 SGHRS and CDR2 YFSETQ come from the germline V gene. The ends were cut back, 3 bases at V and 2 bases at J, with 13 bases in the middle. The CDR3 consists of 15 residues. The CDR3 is CASSSSEGVTDTQYF. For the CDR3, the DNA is TGCGCCAGCAGCTCCTCGGAGGGAGTCACAGATACGCAGTATTTT. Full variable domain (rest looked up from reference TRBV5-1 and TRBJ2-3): KAGVTQTPRYLIKTRGQQVTLSCSPISGHRSVSWYQQTPGQGLQFLFEYFSETQRNKGNFPGRFSGRQFSNSRSEMNVSTLELGDSALYLCASSSSEGVTDTQYFGPGTRLTVL.

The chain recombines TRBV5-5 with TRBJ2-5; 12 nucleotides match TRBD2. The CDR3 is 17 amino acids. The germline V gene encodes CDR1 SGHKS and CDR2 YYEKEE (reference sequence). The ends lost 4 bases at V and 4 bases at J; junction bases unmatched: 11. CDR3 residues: CASSRRLAGVVGETQYF. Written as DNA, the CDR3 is TGTGCCAGCAGCCGAAGACTAGCGGGAGTGGTAGGAGAGACCCAGTACTTC.

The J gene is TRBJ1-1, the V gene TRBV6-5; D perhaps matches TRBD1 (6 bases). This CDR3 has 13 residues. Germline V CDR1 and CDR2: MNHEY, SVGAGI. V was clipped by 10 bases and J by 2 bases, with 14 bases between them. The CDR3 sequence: CATFRTANTEAFF. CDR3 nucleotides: TGTGCCACTTTTCGGACAGCCAACACTGAAGCTTTCTTT.

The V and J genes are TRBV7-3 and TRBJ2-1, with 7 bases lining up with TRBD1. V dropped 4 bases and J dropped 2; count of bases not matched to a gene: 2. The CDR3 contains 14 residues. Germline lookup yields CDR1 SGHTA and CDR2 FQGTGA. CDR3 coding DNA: TGTGCCAGCAGCTCAGGGGGTCCCTACAATGAGCAGTTCTTC. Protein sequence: CASSSGGPYNEQFF.

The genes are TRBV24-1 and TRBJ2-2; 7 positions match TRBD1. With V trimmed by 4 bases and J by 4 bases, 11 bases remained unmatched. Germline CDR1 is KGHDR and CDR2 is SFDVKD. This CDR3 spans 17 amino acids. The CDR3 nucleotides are TGTGCCACCAGTGACCTACGGCAGGGGGAAGGCACCGGGGAGCTGTTTTTT. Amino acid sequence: CATSDLRQGEGTGELFF.

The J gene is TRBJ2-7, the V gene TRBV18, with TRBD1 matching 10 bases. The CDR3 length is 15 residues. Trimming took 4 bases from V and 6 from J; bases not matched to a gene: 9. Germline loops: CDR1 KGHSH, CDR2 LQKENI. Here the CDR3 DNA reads TGTGCCAGCTCACTGAACGGACAGGGGGAACGCGAGCAGTACTTC. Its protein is CASSLNGQGEREQYF. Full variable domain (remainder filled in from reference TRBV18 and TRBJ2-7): NAGVMQNPRHLVRRRGQEARLRCSPMKGHSHVYWYRQLPEEGLKFMVYLQKENIIDESGMPKERFSAEFPKEGPSILRIQQVVRGDSAAYFCASSLNGQGEREQYFGPGTRLTVT.

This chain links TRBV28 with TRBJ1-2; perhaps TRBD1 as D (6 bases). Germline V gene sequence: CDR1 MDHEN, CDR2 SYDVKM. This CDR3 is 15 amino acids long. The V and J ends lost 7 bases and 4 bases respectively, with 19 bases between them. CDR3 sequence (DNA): TGTGCCAGCATAGCCCGCCTAACAGGGTCCTATGGCTACACCTTC. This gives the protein CASIARLTGSYGYTF.

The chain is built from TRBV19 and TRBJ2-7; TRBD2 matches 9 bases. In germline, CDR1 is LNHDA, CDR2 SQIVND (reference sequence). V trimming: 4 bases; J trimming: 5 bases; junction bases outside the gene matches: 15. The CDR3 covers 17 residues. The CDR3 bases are TGTGCCAGTAGTAATGTGCTCGGGACTAGCTCGGTCCACGAGCAGTACTTC. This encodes CASSNVLGTSSVHEQYF.